This TCR beta chain was documented in a study of T and B cells in COVID-19 patients. This CDR3 region has 14 residues. J gave up 1 base and V 6 bases, and 4 bases lay outside the gene matches. CDR1 SGHTA and CDR2 FQGNSA come from the germline V gene. TRB rearrangements were amplified by multiplex PCR with BIOMED2 TRB-A/B primers. TCRdb analysed the multiplex PCR reads with MiXCR anew, one entry per CDR3 protein. Of about 4,000 distinct CDR3 sequences in the sample, 25% were seen once. Blood genomic DNA input for TRB amplification was about 240-550 ng. Sample share makes this clonotype medium-sized. This clonotype was sampled from a human donor with active COVID-19. Sequencing input: blood. This chain links TRBV7-2 with TRBJ2-5; TRBD2 agrees at 8 bases. The CDR3, as DNA: TGTGCCAGCAGAGCGGGGGCAGCCCAAGAGACCCAGTACTTC. Its protein is CASRAGAAQETQYF.